Listed here are 20 T cell receptor beta chains from one sample, sequenced in a study of naive and memory T cell subsets. Study results and caveats: Possibly reflecting memory cells re-expressing CD45RA, a few larger clonotypes occurred in naive repertoires, especially CD8.

Both TRBC1 and TRBC2 were covered by a beta constant-region primer of two equimolar oligonucleotides. Nested alpha and beta constant-region primers with the SP2 primer drove four PCR rounds on ligated cDNA. TCRdb redid the calling of the UMI-ligation and nested PCR reads with MiXCR, one entry per CDR3 protein. Of roughly 150,000 distinct CDR3 sequences listed, roughly 23% are singletons. No cognate antigen is known for these TCRs. Sequences were obtained from naive CD4+ T cells from blood. The receptor source for this set is a human donor in good health.

This clonotype was observed many times. The chain recombines TRBV20-1 with TRBJ2-3; TRBD1 might be the D (6 bases). The CDR3 spans 14 residues. Germline values: CDR1 DFQATT, CDR2 SNEGSKA (reference sequence). V was cut by 3 bases and J by 6 bases, with 16 bases left in between. CDR3 in DNA: TGCAGTGCTAGTGTGGACAGTAAATTGGATACGCAGTATTTT. Protein sequence: CSASVDSKLDTQYF.

This clonotype was seen only a few times. The chain has TRBV10-3 and TRBJ2-7, with a weak D call TRBD1 (5 bases). V lost 9 bases to trimming and J lost 1 base, with 10 bases between them. Germline V CDR1 and CDR2: ENHRY, SYGVKD. The CDR3 contains 12 residues. The CDR3 DNA sequence: TGTGCCATTTCCAGGGAATCCTACGAGCAGTACTTC. This codes for CAISRESYEQYF.

The sample holds a few counts of this clonotype. The chain recombines TRBV6-1 with TRBJ2-1, with 8 bases aligning to TRBD2. CDR3 length: 13 residues. Germline assignment: CDR1 MNHNS and CDR2 SASEGT. The trim removed 10 bases at V and 6 bases at J, leaving 8 bases unmatched. The CDR3, as DNA: TGTGCCATCGGGAGGGGGTACGGCAATGAGCAGTTCTTC. Translated: CAIGRGYGNEQFF.

Many counts were recorded for this clonotype. This chain uses TRBV27 with TRBJ2-6, with D unclear. V was clipped by 5 bases and J by 0 bases, with 2 bases between them. This CDR3 has 13 residues. The germline gives CDR1 MNHEY, CDR2 SMNVEV (reference sequence). The CDR3 DNA reads as TGTGCCAGCAGTAACTCTGGGGCCAACGTCCTGACTTTC. Translated, it gives CASSNSGANVLTF.

The chain combines TRBV7-9 with TRBJ1-1; D unresolved. Trimming removed 7 bases at V and 2 bases at J, with 14 bases between. The V gene's germline CDR1 is SEHNR and CDR2 FQNEAQ (reference sequence). The CDR3 sequence is 14 residues long. CDR3 DNA sequence: TGTGCCAGCAACGAACCGACTATTAACACTGAAGCTTTCTTT. It specifies CASNEPTINTEAFF.

This clonotype was detected only once. The chain joins TRBV6-4 to TRBJ1-2; 9 nucleotides align to TRBD1. The germline gives CDR1 MRHNA, CDR2 SNTAGT. Germline trimming cut 7 bases from V and 6 bases from J; bases unmatched to any gene: 0. The CDR3 is 11 amino acids. CDR3 DNA: TGTGCCAGCAACAGGGGGCATGGCTACACCTTC. As protein: CASNRGHGYTF.

This clonotype showed up just a few times. The chain carries TRBV27 and TRBJ2-3, with 8 positions matching TRBD2. CDR1 and CDR2 (germline): MNHEY, SMNVEV (reference sequence). The CDR3 has 17 residues. The J segment lost 1 base and the V segment lost 5 bases, leaving 11 bases of the junction unmatched. This chain's CDR3 is CASSPINLAGRTDTQYF. In DNA, the CDR3 is TGTGCCAGCAGTCCCATCAATTTAGCGGGGCGCACAGATACGCAGTATTTT.

The chain joins TRBV28 to TRBJ2-7, with 7 nucleotides matching TRBD1. Germline values: CDR1 MDHEN, CDR2 SYDVKM. CDR3 length: 15 residues. V lost 5 bases, J lost 0 bases, and 7 bases stayed unmatched. CDR3 DNA sequence: TGTGCCAGCAGTCCGGGGACAGCGAGCTCCTACGAGCAGTACTTC. It specifies CASSPGTASSYEQYF.

In this sample, this clonotype turned up a few times. The genes are TRBV7-6 and TRBJ1-3; D might be TRBD1 (6 bases). The V end lost 5 bases, the J end lost 0 bases, and 14 bases lay between the germline ends. Germline V gene sequence: CDR1 SGHVS, CDR2 FNYEAQ. The CDR3 is made up of 16 amino acids. CDR3 sequence (DNA): TGTGCCAGCAGCCTTTGGACAGTTAACTCTGGAAACACCATATATTTT. The encoded protein is CASSLWTVNSGNTIYF.

Only a few counts were recorded for this clonotype. This rearrangement joins TRBV19 to TRBJ2-1; the D gene is possibly TRBD1 (5 bases). The CDR3 contains 17 residues. From germline, CDR1 is LNHDA and CDR2 SQIVND (reference sequence). V lost 11 bases and J lost 0, with 23 bases in between. CDR3 in amino acids: CAQPRAGNMSSYNEQFF. The CDR3 DNA follows: TGTGCCCAACCCCGGGCAGGGAACATGAGCTCCTACAATGAGCAGTTCTTC.

This clonotype was seen a handful of times. The V gene is TRBV29-1, the J gene TRBJ2-3, with D uncertain. Germline V gene lookup returns CDR1 SQVTM and CDR2 ANQGSEA. The CDR3 runs to 12 residues. V lost 7 bases and J 1 base, leaving 9 bases between the germline ends. The CDR3 DNA reads TGCAGCGGCGACACCCGCACAGATACGCAGTATTTT. It is translated as CSGDTRTDTQYF.

This clonotype occurred a few times. The rearrangement joins TRBV28 to TRBJ2-3; D may be TRBD2 (5 bases). The ends were cut back, 8 bases at V and 10 bases at J, with 16 bases in the middle. The CDR3 runs to 12 residues. Germline V gene sequence: CDR1 MDHEN, CDR2 SYDVKM. The CDR3 bases are TGTGCCAGCCGTCCTCTCGGGGTCGCGCAGTATTTT. It yields the protein CASRPLGVAQYF.

This clonotype was picked up a small number of times. The rearrangement joins TRBV27 to TRBJ1-4; TRBD1 is a possible D gene (5 bases). The ends were cut back, 7 bases at V and 6 bases at J, with 18 bases in the middle. The CDR3 sequence is 15 residues long. The germline V gene encodes CDR1 MNHEY and CDR2 SMNVEV (reference sequence). CDR3: CASMRRTQRDEKLFF. CDR3 DNA: TGTGCCAGCATGAGGAGGACACAACGGGATGAAAAACTGTTTTTT.

This clonotype was seen more than once but under ten times. The chain has TRBV7-2 and TRBJ2-7; tentatively, D is TRBD2 (5 bases). V was cut by 5 bases and J by 0 bases, with 17 bases left in between. This CDR3 has 16 residues. From germline, CDR1 is SGHTA and CDR2 FQGNSA. The chain's CDR3 is CASSPEGWRTSYEQYF. In DNA, the CDR3 is TGTGCCAGCAGCCCCGAGGGATGGCGGACCTCCTACGAGCAGTACTTC.

The sample holds a few counts of this clonotype. The rearrangement joins TRBV6-5 to TRBJ2-1, with TRBD2 matching 14 bases. The CDR3 covers 16 residues. V lost 4 bases to trimming and J lost 5 bases; unmatched junction nucleotides: 4. Germline values: CDR1 MNHEY, CDR2 SVGAGI. This chain's CDR3 is CASSFGTSGRNNEQFF. In DNA form, the CDR3 reads TGTGCCAGCAGTTTCGGGACTAGCGGGAGAAACAATGAGCAGTTCTTC.

This clonotype was seen a few times. The gene calls are TRBV19 and TRBJ2-1, with TRBD2 matching over 7 bases. This CDR3 contains 14 residues. The V segment lost 6 bases and the J segment 8 bases; nucleotides outside the gene matches: 10. The germline CDR1 and CDR2 sequences are LNHDA and SQIVND (reference sequence). In DNA form, the CDR3 reads TGTGCCAGTAGCCTAGGACTAGTCCTCGATGAGCAGTTCTTC. It yields the protein CASSLGLVLDEQFF.

J is TRBJ2-7 and V is TRBV6-2 or TRBV6-3; 8 positions match TRBD2. The CDR3 extends over 16 amino acids. Trimming at V came to 0 bases and at J to 2 bases, leaving 6 bases not matched to a gene. CDR1 is MNHEY, CDR2 SVGEGT, per germline. The CDR3 DNA follows: TGTGCCAGCAGTTACTCGGCCACTAGCGGAGCCTACGAGCAGTACTTC. It translates to CASSYSATSGAYEQYF.

This clonotype was recorded a few times. The chain links TRBV20-1 to TRBJ1-2; 8 bases match TRBD1. After removal of 3 bases from V and 4 bases from J, the junction contained 7 bases not matched to a gene. Germline CDR1 DFQATT, CDR2 SNEGSKA (reference sequence). The CDR3 runs to 14 residues. The CDR3 DNA is TGCAGTGCTAGTATCCCCAGGGGGCTCTATGGCTACACCTTC. Amino acids: CSASIPRGLYGYTF.

This rearrangement joins TRBV12-3 or TRBV12-4 to TRBJ2-1, with D perhaps TRBD2 (7 bases). V lost 6 bases and J 4 bases, leaving 13 bases between the germline ends. There are 14 residues in the CDR3. CDR3 nucleotides: TGTGCCAGCAGCCGCGGGGGCGTTTACAATGAGCAGTTCTTC. It specifies CASSRGGVYNEQFF.

V and J are TRBV28 and TRBJ2-3; possibly TRBD1 for D (5 bases). V was cut by 8 bases and J by 2 bases, with 11 bases left in between. This CDR3 has 13 amino acids. CDR1 MDHEN and CDR2 SYDVKM come from the germline V gene. CDR3 nucleotide sequence: TGTGCCAGCCTACAGGCCACCACAGATACGCAGTATTTT. This gives the protein CASLQATTDTQYF.